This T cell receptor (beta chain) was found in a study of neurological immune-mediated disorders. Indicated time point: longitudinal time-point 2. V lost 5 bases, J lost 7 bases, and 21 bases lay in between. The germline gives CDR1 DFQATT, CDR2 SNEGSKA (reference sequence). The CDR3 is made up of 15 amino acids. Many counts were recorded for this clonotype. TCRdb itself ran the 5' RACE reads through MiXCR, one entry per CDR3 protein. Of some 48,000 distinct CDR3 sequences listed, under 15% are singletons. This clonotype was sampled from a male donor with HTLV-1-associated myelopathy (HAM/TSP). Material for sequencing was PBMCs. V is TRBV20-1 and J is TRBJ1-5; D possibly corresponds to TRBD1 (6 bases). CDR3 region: CSASSARGNHQPQHF. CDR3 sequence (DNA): TGCAGTGCTTCATCCGCGAGGGGGAACCACCAGCCCCAGCATTTT.